The following is a T cell receptor beta chain sequence with its context. Its antigen remains unidentified. This CDR3 region has 18 residues. The data originate from a study of shared clonotypes between healthy human individuals. Study outcomes and limitations: Sampling included only blood; tissue repertoires likely differ.

The study ran the assay at deep level. Genomic DNA from each subset was divided evenly over several immunoSEQ plates. Assay: immunoSEQ multiplex PCR; the TCRdb copy retains only in-frame clones and omits some. The sample comprises about 490,000 clones, around four fifths of which are singletons, and more than 10% rests with the top ten. The sequence was collected from a middle-aged woman in good health. Some clones in this sample may be carry-over from other donors' samples. V is TRBV21-1 and J is TRBJ1-5; the table names TRBD1, a call not compared with the DNA. TRBV21-1 corresponds to a pseudogene. Specimen: PBMCs. CDR3 DNA sequence: TGTGCCAGCAGCAAAGTGGGCAGCCCCCCGGTCAGCAATCAGCCCCAGCATTTT. This gives the protein CASSKVGSPPVSNQPQHF.